The rows below give T cell receptor beta chains drawn from one sample of a study of cytomegalovirus exposure and HLA in healthy donors. Clones were sequenced by immunoSEQ multiplex PCR, and TCRdb holds only the in-frame ones, with some missing. Among 100,000 to 150,000 clones listed, roughly 88% were seen once. The sequenced material came from PBMCs. Source of these receptors: a woman between 18 and 30 years old in good health and CMV-seropositive. Both conserved end residues are trimmed from each CDR3.

j_call v_call cdr3_aa
TRBJ2-1 TRBV29-1 SVEWAGGYNEQF
TRBJ2-7 TRBV29-1 SVERDRGGSEQY
TRBJ1-1 TRBV6-1 ASRDSGGGQEAF
TRBJ2-3 TRBV7-2 ASSLRTSGGLRSQY
TRBJ1-5 TRBV28 ASSSRRVGNQPQH
TRBJ1-2 TRBV19 ASSTQTGTGGYGYT
TRBJ2-4 TRBV28 AIRQFGGKNIQY
TRBJ2-7 TRBV28 ASSLGGGARY
TRBJ2-7 TRBV11-2 ASSFLPTSYEQY
TRBJ2-1 TRBV27 ASTMTSGGYNNEQF
TRBJ1-4 TRBV27 ASRDYNEKLF
TRBJ2-7 TRBV2 ASSLGQGTYEQY
TRBJ1-6 TRBV30 AWTTLGTGSSPLH
TRBJ2-1 TRBV7-9 ASSSTNRGKGNEQF
TRBJ1-2 TRBV7-9 ASSPQGNPNYGYT
TRBJ2-1 TRBV7-9 ASSPAGQGLDEQF